The present TCR beta chain was sequenced within a study of blood T cell repertoires in COVID-19. About the research overall: Both acute and convalescent COVID-19 samples were obtained from the United States, Italy and Spain.

Profiling relied on immunoSEQ multiplex PCR, and the TCRdb table lists in-frame clones only, not all of them. The profile covers some 80,000 clones, with almost 90% appearing a single time and over 2% taken by the ten largest. This clone came up once. The V gene's germline CDR1 is MNHEY and CDR2 SVGEGT. The CDR3 is 13 residues long. The V end lost 5 bases, the J end lost 4 bases, and 9 bases lay between the germline ends. The clonotype originates from a human donor in a cohort sampled during active COVID-19. The rearrangement uses TRBV6-2 or TRBV6-3 and TRBJ1-5; maybe TRBD1 (5 bases). What was sequenced was peripheral blood. This chain's CDR3 is CASSPDRNQPQHF. The DNA for the CDR3 is TGTGCCAGCAGTCCCGACAGAAATCAGCCCCAGCATTTT.